The 16 T cell receptor beta chains listed next were all sequenced from one sample in a study of cytomegalovirus exposure and HLA in healthy donors. Vbeta (60) and Jbeta (13) primers were used in the PCR. Generated by immunoSEQ multiplex PCR, the TCRdb table keeps only in-frame clones and is missing some. This sample carries about 160,000 clones, about 80% of them seen once, and the ten largest clones take less than 10%. Material: PBMCs. The source of these receptors is a man in his late teens or twenties in good health and CMV-seropositive.

The rearrangement links TRBV7-9 to TRBJ1-2; D unresolved. V was clipped by 2 bases and J by 6 bases, with 7 bases between them. From germline, CDR1 is SEHNR and CDR2 FQNEAQ (reference sequence). This CDR3 has 12 residues. Here the CDR3 DNA reads TGTGCCAGCAGCTTACGGTACCATGGCTACACCTTC. Its translation: CASSLRYHGYTF.

This clone was recorded only once. The genes are TRBV30 and TRBJ2-7, with 9 bases aligning to TRBD1. V lost 5 bases, J lost 5 bases, and 4 bases stayed unmatched. CDR1 is GTSNPN and CDR2 is SVGIG in the germline V gene (reference sequence). This CDR3 region has 12 residues. The CDR3 sequence: CAWGQGNDEQYF. Written as DNA, the CDR3 is TGTGCCTGGGGACAGGGGAACGACGAGCAGTACTTC.

The CDR3 bases are TGTGCCAGCAGAGGGGGCCGCCGGGACACCTACGAGCAGTACTTC. This encodes CASRGGRRDTYEQYF. The rearrangement joins TRBV5-5 to TRBJ2-7; TRBD1 matches at 7 bases. Germline V gene lookup returns CDR1 SGHKS and CDR2 YYEKEE (reference sequence). The CDR3 has 15 amino acids. V was clipped by 5 bases and J by 2 bases; unmatched bases: 10. Together with reference TRBV5-5 and TRBJ2-7, the CDR3 gives the full variable domain: DAGVTQSPTHLIKTRGQQVTLRCSPISGHKSVSWYQQVLGQGPQFIFQYYEKEERGRGNFPDRFSARQFPNYSSELNVNALLLGDSALYLCASRGGRRDTYEQYFGPGTRLTVT.

Here the CDR3 DNA reads TGTGCCAGCTCATCATCGGATTCCGGGGGGGCACTTACACAGTTCTTC. Translating gives CASSSSDSGGALTQFF. The chain combines TRBV18 with TRBJ2-1; TRBD2 agrees at 8 bases. J gave up 13 bases and V 5 bases, and 19 bases lay outside the gene matches. The CDR3 is made up of 16 amino acids. CDR1 and CDR2 from the germline V gene are KGHSH and LQKENI.

The V and J genes are TRBV15 and TRBJ1-1; D unresolved. V was cut by 0 bases and J by 8 bases, with 7 bases left in between. This CDR3 region has 12 residues. Germline loops: CDR1 LNHNV, CDR2 YYDKDF (reference sequence). The CDR3 bases are TGTGCCACCAGCAGAGAGAACAGAGAAGCTTTCTTT. Translating it yields CATSRENREAFF.

V gene TRBV7-3 combines with J gene TRBJ2-1; no firm D call. Germline assignment: CDR1 SGHTA and CDR2 FQGTGA. V lost 8 bases and J lost 8, with 22 bases in between. The CDR3 is 15 residues long. This CDR3 reads CASGLLPASPHEQFF. The CDR3 nucleotides are TGTGCCAGCGGCCTTCTCCCAGCTAGTCCCCATGAGCAGTTCTTC. The variable domain in full, completed from reference TRBV7-3 and TRBJ2-1, reads GAGVSQTPSNKVTEKGKYVELRCDPISGHTALYWYRQSLGQGPEFLIYFQGTGAADDSGLPNDRFFAVRPEGSVSTLKIQRTERGDSAVYLCASGLLPASPHEQFFGPGTRLTVL.

J is TRBJ2-7 and V is TRBV28; 8 positions match TRBD1. V lost 3 bases and J lost 4; bases outside the gene matches: 11. The CDR3 is made up of 16 amino acids. Germline-derived CDR1 and CDR2 are MDHEN and SYDVKM. This CDR3 is CASSLAPGTGTYEQYF. In DNA, the CDR3 is TGTGCCAGCAGTTTGGCCCCCGGGACAGGCACATACGAGCAGTACTTC.

V is TRBV6-1 and J is TRBJ2-7, with 7 nucleotides matching TRBD1. The V gene end was trimmed by 1 base and the J gene end by 5 bases; junction bases not matched to a gene: 5. The CDR3 consists of 14 residues. Germline V gene sequence: CDR1 MNHNS, CDR2 SASEGT. CDR3 sequence: CASSEGTGFDEQYF. The CDR3 region has the DNA TGTGCCAGCAGTGAAGGGACAGGTTTCGACGAGCAGTACTTC.

The V call is TRBV5-4, the J call TRBJ2-1; TRBD1 is a possible D gene (7 bases). CDR1 is SGHNT, CDR2 YYREEE, per germline (reference sequence). The CDR3 has 20 amino acids. V lost 3 bases to trimming and J lost 0 bases, with 25 bases between them. CDR3 in DNA: TGTGCCAGCAGCTCGGATGGCGGGACAGAAATTAAAAGCTCCTACAATGAGCAGTTCTTC. This encodes CASSSDGGTEIKSSYNEQFF.

The chain joins TRBV5-1 to TRBJ1-1, with 7 nucleotides matching TRBD1. Trimming took 3 bases from V and 4 from J; bases not matched to a gene: 6. CDR1 and CDR2 (germline): SGHRS, YFSETQ. The length of the CDR3 is 14 residues. In DNA form, the CDR3 reads TGCGCCAGCAGCTACGACAGGGCGGGCACTGAAGCTTTCTTT. Residues: CASSYDRAGTEAFF.

This chain connects TRBV9 to TRBJ2-7, with 7 bases fitting TRBD1. Trimming cost V 3 bases and J 6 bases; bases outside gene matches: 6. The length of the CDR3 is 13 residues. CDR1 and CDR2 (germline): SGDLS, YYNGEE. The CDR3: CASSGETGIEQYF. DNA for the CDR3: TGTGCCAGCAGCGGGGAGACAGGGATCGAGCAGTACTTC.

The CDR3 loop reads CASSFGGLAGEQFF. In nucleotides, the CDR3 is TGTGCCAGCAGCTTCGGAGGACTAGCAGGTGAGCAGTTCTTC. The chain recombines TRBV7-8 with TRBJ2-1; 8 bases align to TRBD2. V lost 3 bases, J lost 9 bases, and 7 bases stayed unmatched. The CDR3 is 14 amino acids. Germline lookup yields CDR1 SGHVS and CDR2 FQNEAQ.

This clone was recorded a few times. This sequence joins TRBV2 and TRBJ2-1; 9 bases agree with TRBD1. Germline CDR1 SNHLY, CDR2 FYNNEI. The CDR3 covers 15 residues. The V segment lost 6 bases and the J segment 8 bases; nucleotides outside the gene matches: 11. The CDR3 here is CASSGDRAEGDEQFF. Here the CDR3 DNA reads TGTGCCAGCAGCGGGGACAGGGCAGAAGGGGATGAGCAGTTCTTC.

The V call is TRBV9, the J call TRBJ1-2, with a weak D call TRBD1 (6 bases). The germline gives CDR1 SGDLS, CDR2 YYNGEE. The CDR3 runs 16 residues. V was trimmed by 5 bases and J by 4 bases, leaving 21 bases between them. The CDR3 bases are TGTGCCAGCAGTCACCGCGCGCGGGGGCGAGCCTATGGCTACACCTTC. Its translation: CASSHRARGRAYGYTF.

The chain recombines TRBV28 with TRBJ1-2; D is perhaps TRBD1 (6 bases). Germline lookup yields CDR1 MDHEN and CDR2 SYDVKM. Trimming stripped 6 bases from V and 0 bases from J, with 14 bases between. This CDR3 contains 15 residues. The CDR3 loop reads CASRRTGTSNYGYTF. CDR3 sequence (DNA): TGTGCCAGCAGACGCACAGGGACCTCTAACTATGGCTACACCTTC.

V and J are TRBV5-8 and TRBJ1-1; no firm D call. The CDR3 sequence is 15 residues long. V was trimmed by 1 base and J by 0 bases, leaving 10 bases between them. Germline lookup yields CDR1 SGHTS and CDR2 YDEGEE. This chain's CDR3 is CASSLIGGLNTEAFF. For the CDR3, the DNA is TGTGCCAGCAGCTTGATTGGCGGGCTGAACACTGAAGCTTTCTTT.